This TCR beta chain was documented in a study of ipilimumab plus nivolumab after autologous stem cell transplantation. Sequencing used immunoSEQ multiplex PCR; TCRdb keeps in-frame clones, though not all of them. The sample lists 84,000 or so clones; about 83% were seen once. Germline values: CDR1 GTSNPN, CDR2 SVGIG (reference sequence). The CDR3 has 13 amino acids. V was shortened by 5 bases and J by 1 base, with 12 bases between the two germline ends. The source is a male donor with diffuse large B-cell lymphoma. The specimen comprised PBMCs, sampled in a trial of ipilimumab plus nivolumab as post-transplant consolidation. The chain couples TRBV30 to TRBJ2-7; no clear D. This chain's CDR3 is CAWATGSSYEQYF. The DNA of the CDR3 is TGTGCCTGGGCGACTGGGTCTTCCTACGAGCAGTACTTC.